This paragraph covers one T cell receptor (beta chain) sequence. Its target is unknown. These data belong to a study of T cells after yellow fever vaccination. CDR1 and CDR2 (germline): MGHRA, YSYEKL. This CDR3 is 16 amino acids long. V gave up 2 bases and J gave up 0 bases, with 12 bases separating them. TCRdb ran MiXCR on the 5' RACE reads and lists one entry per CDR3 protein. The sample has 100,000 to 150,000 distinct CDR3 sequences, around 9.8% seen once. Findings of the study overall: Reappearance after the booster was observed for most primary-vaccination clones (roughly 97% CD4, over 70% CD8). Any FACS-sorted repertoire could hold abundant clonotypes that contaminate it from the bulk population.

This rearrangement joins TRBV4-1 to TRBJ2-3; either TRBD1 or TRBD2 may fit D (5 bases each). Sequencing used CD8+ T cells sorted from PBMCs, obtained on the day of the yellow fever booster vaccination. This clonotype originated in a young man who received the YFV17D yellow fever vaccine. This CDR3 reads CASSQSSRGSTDTQYF. In nucleotides, the CDR3 is TGCGCCAGCAGCCAAAGCTCCCGGGGCAGCACAGATACGCAGTATTTT.